Each of the 30 T cell receptor beta chains below was sequenced from the same sample in a study of OX40 agonist ivuxolimab in advanced cancers. Only in-frame clones appear in the TCRdb table, and some are missing; sequencing was by immunoSEQ multiplex PCR. The sample contains about 92,000 clones, roughly four fifths of which appear only once. The specimen was CD4+ or CD8+ T cells sorted from blood, collected in a trial of the OX40 agonist ivuxolimab. These receptors all stem from an adult with an advanced solid tumor such as melanoma, head and neck, liver or kidney cancer.

This chain links TRBV27 with TRBJ1-1, with a weak D call TRBD1 (6 bases). With 6 bases removed from V and 0 bases from J, the gap between germline ends came to 11 bases. Per germline, CDR1 MNHEY and CDR2 SMNVEV (reference sequence). The CDR3 contains 14 residues. CDR3 in amino acids: CASRIRGMNTEAFF. The CDR3, as DNA: TGTGCCAGCAGAATCAGGGGTATGAACACTGAAGCTTTCTTT.

The rearrangement uses TRBV18 and TRBJ2-7; maybe TRBD2 (7 bases). Trimming cost V 2 bases and J 1 base, with 12 bases left between them. The germline gives CDR1 KGHSH, CDR2 LQKENI. The CDR3 sequence is 15 residues long. For the CDR3, the DNA is TGTGCCAGCTCACCAGGGGGGGCCGTGTCCTACGAGCAGTACTTC. This encodes CASSPGGAVSYEQYF.

V and J are TRBV19 and TRBJ2-3; D not certain. Germline loops: CDR1 LNHDA, CDR2 SQIVND (reference sequence). The CDR3 length is 13 residues. The V end lost 9 bases, the J end lost 6 bases, and 16 bases lay between the germline ends. DNA of the CDR3: TGTGCCAGCAGGACGGCCGTCCGGGATACGCAGTATTTT. This translates into CASRTAVRDTQYF.

This clone was counted only a few times. At the DNA level, this CDR3 is encoded by other sequences in the same sample as well. The chain joins TRBV5-1 to TRBJ1-1, with D possibly being TRBD1 (5 bases). CDR1 and CDR2 from the germline V gene are SGHRS and YFSETQ. The CDR3 has 13 residues. Trimming removed 4 bases from V and 2 bases from J, with 9 bases in between. This CDR3 reads CASSLTENTEAFF. CDR3 nucleotides: TGCGCCAGCAGCCTGACAGAAAACACTGAAGCTTTCTTT. Together with reference TRBV5-1 and TRBJ1-1, the CDR3 gives the full variable domain: KAGVTQTPRYLIKTRGQQVTLSCSPISGHRSVSWYQQTPGQGLQFLFEYFSETQRNKGNFPGRFSGRQFSNSRSEMNVSTLELGDSALYLCASSLTENTEAFFGQGTRLTVV.

A few counts support this clone. This chain connects TRBV25-1 to TRBJ2-3, with D possibly being TRBD1 (7 bases). The V end lost 3 bases, the J end lost 0 bases, and 19 bases lay between the germline ends. CDR3 length: 18 amino acids. CDR1 is MGHDK, CDR2 SYGVNS, per germline. The CDR3 reads CASSDGTEGAPSTDTQYF. As DNA, the CDR3 is TGTGCCAGCAGTGATGGGACGGAGGGGGCCCCTAGCACAGATACGCAGTATTTT.

V usage is TRBV10-2 and J usage is TRBJ1-1, with D unclear. The CDR3 consists of 15 residues. Per the germline V gene, CDR1 is WSHSY and CDR2 is SAAADI. V lost 3 bases, J lost 2 bases, and 13 bases lay in between. In DNA, the CDR3 is TGCGCCAGCAGTGACTGGCCGGGTACTAACACTGAAGCTTTCTTT. This encodes CASSDWPGTNTEAFF.

J is TRBJ2-1 and V is TRBV7-9, with no clear D. Trimming stripped 2 bases from V and 7 bases from J, with 3 bases between. CDR3 size: 11 residues. CDR1 and CDR2 from the germline V gene are SEHNR and FQNEAQ (reference sequence). Here the CDR3 reads CASSLFNEQFF. CDR3 DNA sequence: TGTGCCAGCAGCTTATTTAATGAGCAGTTCTTC.

The chain carries TRBV4-3 and TRBJ2-1, with 10 bases identical to TRBD2. Trimming cost V 3 bases and J 6 bases; bases outside gene matches: 5. Per germline, CDR1 LGHNA and CDR2 YSLEER. CDR3 length: 15 residues. The CDR3 sequence is CASSQLAGVSNEQFF. Written as DNA, the CDR3 is TGCGCCAGCAGCCAGCTAGCGGGGGTCAGCAATGAGCAGTTCTTC.

This chain joins TRBV14 and TRBJ2-7; the D gene could be TRBD1 or TRBD2 (5 bases each). Per germline, CDR1 SGHDN and CDR2 FVKESK. The CDR3 totals 15 residues. V was clipped by 1 base and J by 4 bases, with 14 bases between them. CDR3 DNA: TGTGCCAGCAGCCAAGGGTTGGGACCGTCGTACGAGCAGTACTTC. It translates to CASSQGLGPSYEQYF.

CDR3 sequence reads: CASSLNHEQYF. Written as DNA, the CDR3 is TGTGCCAGCAGCTTAAACCACGAGCAGTACTTC. The V call is TRBV7-9, the J call TRBJ2-7; D remains unclear. V lost 2 bases, J lost 5 bases, and 4 bases lay in between. The CDR3 is made up of 11 amino acids. The V gene's germline CDR1 is SEHNR and CDR2 FQNEAQ (reference sequence).

The chain couples TRBV29-1 to TRBJ2-1; 8 nucleotides match TRBD2. This CDR3 is 13 amino acids long. CDR1 and CDR2 (germline): SQVTM, ANQGSEA. The ends lost 3 bases at V and 7 bases at J; junction bases unmatched: 5. CDR3 DNA: TGCAGCGTTGATAACGGGAGGGCTAATGAGCAGTTCTTC. This sequence encodes CSVDNGRANEQFF.

V gene TRBV27 combines with J gene TRBJ2-1; no clear D. The CDR3 has 12 residues. CDR1 is MNHEY, CDR2 SMNVEV, per germline (reference sequence). V was clipped by 8 bases and J by 7 bases, with 12 bases between them. Here the CDR3 reads CASAWGKNEQFF. Here the CDR3 DNA reads TGTGCCAGCGCTTGGGGAAAAAATGAGCAGTTCTTC.

The chain links TRBV9 to TRBJ2-1, with 7 bases lining up with TRBD2. The germline V gene encodes CDR1 SGDLS and CDR2 YYNGEE. J was trimmed by 6 bases and V by 4 bases; bases with no gene match: 13. This CDR3 contains 16 residues. The CDR3 DNA follows: TGTGCCAGCAGCTTCGAGACTAGCCGAGGTCCCAATGAGCAGTTCTTC. Protein sequence: CASSFETSRGPNEQFF. Full variable domain (missing parts from reference TRBV9 and TRBJ2-1): DSGVTQTPKHLITATGQRVTLRCSPRSGDLSVYWYQQSLDQGLQFLIQYYNGEERAKGNILERFSAQQFPDLHSELNLSSLELGDSALYFCASSFETSRGPNEQFFGPGTRLTVL.

The V gene is TRBV5-1, the J gene TRBJ2-2; TRBD2 matches at 7 bases. CDR3 length equals 15 residues. The V gene's germline CDR1 is SGHRS and CDR2 YFSETQ. The trim removed 0 bases at V and 5 bases at J, leaving 4 bases unmatched. This CDR3 is CASSLVQGGTGELFF. DNA of the CDR3: TGCGCCAGCAGCTTGGTGCAGGGAGGGACCGGGGAGCTGTTTTTT.

The rearrangement links TRBV6-1 to TRBJ2-3; 12 nucleotides line up with TRBD2. The germline CDR1 and CDR2 sequences are MNHNS and SASEGT. V gave up 6 bases and J gave up 5 bases; unmatched junction bases: 6. This CDR3 is 15 amino acids long. The CDR3 coding sequence is TGTGCCAGCAGAGAGACTAGCGGGAGTAGAGATACGCAGTATTTT. This codes for CASRETSGSRDTQYF.

As DNA, the CDR3 is TGTGCCACCGCTCCCCCTAGCGGGGGCAATGAGCAGTTCTTC. This sequence encodes CATAPPSGGNEQFF. The J gene is TRBJ2-1, the V gene TRBV15, with 10 bases matching TRBD2. In germline, CDR1 is LNHNV, CDR2 YYDKDF (reference sequence). This CDR3 has 14 residues. V dropped 8 bases and J dropped 6; count of bases not matched to a gene: 7.

The chain links TRBV7-5 to TRBJ2-7; the table's D gene call, TRBD1, was not cross checked with the DNA. TRBV7-5 is a listed pseudogene. The CDR3 extends over 12 amino acids. CDR3 region: CASSLHPGEQYF. CDR3 in DNA: TGTGCCAGCAGCTTACACCCAGGCGAGCAGTACTTC.

The chain has TRBV30 and TRBJ2-7; D call uncertain. The CDR3 covers 14 residues. The germline gives CDR1 GTSNPN, CDR2 SVGIG (reference sequence). V lost 4 bases to trimming and J lost 1 base, with 14 bases between them. This CDR3 is CAWTPGPGSYEQYF. CDR3 DNA: TGTGCCTGGACCCCCGGGCCCGGTTCCTACGAGCAGTACTTC.

The V and J genes are TRBV15 and TRBJ1-5; possible D gene TRBD1, 6 bases. Germline assignment: CDR1 LNHNV and CDR2 YYDKDF (reference sequence). Trimming removed 5 bases at V and 5 bases at J, with 10 bases between. The CDR3 is made up of 13 amino acids. As DNA, the CDR3 is TGTGCCACCAGCGGGGGGCTAGATCAGCCCCAGCATTTT. Translating gives CATSGGLDQPQHF.

This clone has a handful of counts. The CDR3 protein is CASSPRGSGGRSSYNEQFF. CDR3 sequence (DNA): TGTGCCAGCAGTCCCCGGGGTAGCGGGGGGCGGAGCTCCTACAATGAGCAGTTCTTC. The J gene is TRBJ2-1, the V gene TRBV7-2; 10 bases are shared with TRBD2. J lost 0 bases, V lost 6 bases, and 14 bases had no gene match. CDR1 is SGHTA, CDR2 FQGNSA, per germline. The CDR3 consists of 19 residues.

The chain is built from TRBV7-9 and TRBJ2-7; TRBD1 matches 9 bases. CDR3 size: 15 residues. The J segment lost 6 bases and the V segment lost 3 bases, leaving 9 bases of the junction unmatched. The V gene's germline CDR1 is SEHNR and CDR2 FQNEAQ (reference sequence). The CDR3 region has the DNA TGTGCCAGCAGCTTTTTACAGGGGGCGTTAGGCGAGCAGTACTTC. Translating gives CASSFLQGALGEQYF.

A single count supports this clone. The chain carries TRBV9 and TRBJ2-1, with 9 positions matching TRBD2. The V gene's germline CDR1 is SGDLS and CDR2 YYNGEE. V shed 0 bases, J shed 4 bases, and the junction held 8 bases outside the gene matches. The CDR3 spans 17 residues. The CDR3 nucleotides are TGTGCCAGCAGCGTAGAGGGCTCTAGCGGGACTTACAATGAGCAGTTCTTC. Encoded protein: CASSVEGSSGTYNEQFF.

The rearrangement links TRBV11-2 to TRBJ2-5, with D unclear. This CDR3 region has 11 residues. Germline values: CDR1 SGHAT, CDR2 FQNNGV. Trimming removed 4 bases from V and 2 bases from J, with 2 bases in between. CDR3 residues: CASSSQETQYF. CDR3 sequence (DNA): TGTGCCAGCAGCTCACAAGAGACCCAGTACTTC.

This clone was picked up one time. The chain has TRBV6-5 and TRBJ1-1; 7 bases line up with TRBD1. Germline-derived CDR1 and CDR2 are MNHEY and SVGAGI. The CDR3 runs to 15 residues. After removal of 5 bases from V and 1 base from J, the junction contained 7 bases not matched to a gene. The CDR3 bases are TGTGCCAGCAGTCAGGACAGGAACCCGAACACTGAAGCTTTCTTT. It translates to CASSQDRNPNTEAFF.

The genes are TRBV5-1 and TRBJ2-3; D is unclear. The CDR3 runs 13 residues. The V end lost 4 bases, the J end lost 1 base, and 7 bases lay between the germline ends. Germline V gives CDR1 SGHRS, CDR2 YFSETQ. The CDR3 reads CASSKQGTDTQYF. The CDR3 DNA sequence: TGCGCCAGCAGCAAGCAGGGCACAGATACGCAGTATTTT.

On this clone itself: A single base is all that separates this from a far larger clone, so a read error is likely. In the same sample, other DNA sequences code for this CDR3. V and J are TRBV5-2 and TRBJ1-1. TRBV5-2 is a recognized pseudogene. The CDR3 has 15 residues. CDR3: CASSQYAATYTEAFF. Written as DNA, the CDR3 is TGTGCCAGCAGCCAGTACGCCGCTACTTACACTGAAGCTTTCTTT.

The rearrangement uses TRBV12-5 and TRBJ2-7, with a possible D match to TRBD2 (6 bases). Trimming pared 1 base from V and 0 bases from J, leaving 10 bases between. CDR3 size: 15 residues. Germline V gene lookup returns CDR1 LGHNT and CDR2 FRNRAP. DNA for the CDR3: TGTGCTAGTGGTTTGGACGCTAGCGACTCCTACGAGCAGTACTTC. It specifies CASGLDASDSYEQYF.

Only one count was recorded for this clone. The CDR3 reads CASSEAGSSYEQYF. CDR3 in DNA: TGTGCCAGCAGTGAGGCGGGGAGCTCCTACGAGCAGTACTTC. The genes are TRBV6-1 and TRBJ2-7; perhaps TRBD2 as D (6 bases). The ends were cut back, 3 bases at V and 0 bases at J, with 9 bases in the middle. The CDR3 has 14 residues. CDR1 is MNHNS and CDR2 is SASEGT in the germline V gene.

This chain uses TRBV10-1 with TRBJ1-2; D call uncertain. CDR3 length: 14 residues. Deletions cut 0 bases from V and 5 bases from J, with 10 bases between. Germline V gene lookup returns CDR1 WNHNN and CDR2 SYGVQD (reference sequence). CDR3 in amino acids: CASSESGRLYGYTF. The DNA of the CDR3 is TGCGCCAGCAGTGAGTCCGGGAGATTATATGGCTACACCTTC.

The chain joins TRBV7-7 to TRBJ2-7; the D call may be TRBD1 or TRBD2 (6 bases each). CDR1 is SSHAT and CDR2 is FNYEAQ in the germline V gene (reference sequence). The CDR3 is 13 residues long. The V end was cut by 4 bases, the J end by 5 bases, with 12 bases between. CDR3 sequence (DNA): TGTGCCAGCAGCTCGGGGGCGCGAAACGAGCAGTACTTC. Its protein is CASSSGARNEQYF.